This T cell receptor beta chain is from a study of blood T cells in healthy people across ages. Germline CDR1 and CDR2: SGHTA and FQGNSA. The CDR3 length is 14 residues. Next came a second PCR, run for about 7 to 12 cycles, which used a sample-barcoded 5' primer along with a J-beta primer mix. In TCRdb, the 5' RACE reads were re-called with MiXCR into one record per CDR3 protein. Seen here are around 1,500,000 distinct CDR3 sequences, roughly 40% observed once, and the top ten hold roughly 7.9%. A few counts support this clonotype. Researchers collected 9 to 10 milliliters of peripheral blood from every single donor.

The sample consisted of blood. The chain is built from TRBV7-2 and TRBJ2-4, with D possibly matching TRBD1 (6 bases). Judging by the DNA end, TRBJ2-7 fits better; the J call may be wrong. This TCR was recovered from a woman between 18 and 29 years old in good health. This CDR3 is CASSPIQGSYEQYF. DNA of the CDR3: TGTGCCAGCAGCCCTATACAGGGTTCCTACGAGCAGTACTTC.